This T cell receptor beta chain was found in a study of control samples from healthy donors and cancer patients. Looked up from germline, CDR1 is SGHTA and CDR2 is FQGNSA. This CDR3 is 16 amino acids long. Trimming removed 5 bases from V and 1 base from J; junction bases left unmatched: 11. Data came from immunoSEQ multiplex PCR; TCRdb stores just in-frame clones and leaves some out. Among 85,000 to 100,000 clones listed, 80% to 95% were seen once. The chain couples TRBV7-2 to TRBJ2-7, with 7 bases fitting TRBD2. Sample: blood. This TCR came from a man younger than 35 in good health. For the CDR3, the DNA is TGTGCCAGCAGCCGCCGGACGGGAGGTGGATCCTACGAGCAGTACTTC. Translation: CASSRRTGGGSYEQYF.